Listed here is a single T cell receptor beta chain. Its specificity is not known. The source of the sample is a study of cytomegalovirus exposure and HLA in healthy donors. Overall study results and limits: Reports showed the classifier diagnosing cytomegalovirus status with high specificity and sensitivity.

PCR amplification relied on 60 Vbeta primers (plus 13 Jbeta primers). In the original workflow: Unique TCR beta chains totaled some 80 million in a later count, with roughly 10 million of them shared. Only in-frame clones appear in the TCRdb table, and some are missing; sequencing was by immunoSEQ multiplex PCR. V and J calls and clone size are as listed in that table; D and trimming were resolved from the DNA. The sample consists of fewer than 200,000 clones, approximately 80% of them appearing once. This receptor was obtained from a male donor in good health and CMV-seropositive. Sequencing input: PBMCs.

CDR3 protein: CASSKGRVNTEAFF. CDR3 bases: TGTGCCAGTAGTAAAGGCAGGGTGAACACTGAAGCTTTCTTT. The chain combines TRBV19 with TRBJ1-1; D possibly corresponds to TRBD1 (5 bases). The V gene lost 4 bases and the J gene lost 0 bases, with 9 bases spanning the gap. The CDR3 consists of 14 residues. Germline CDR1 and CDR2: LNHDA and SQIVND (reference sequence).